The source of this T cell receptor (beta chain) is a study of blood T cell repertoires in COVID-19. Study-level background: Sample material is recorded as cDNA or gDNA derived from T cells, B-cell-depleted T cells, or PBMCs.

The CDR3 runs 16 residues. The germline gives CDR1 MNHEY, CDR2 SVGAGI. The V end was cut by 2 bases, the J end by 2 bases, with 13 bases between. In its sample, this clone was seen once. Data came from immunoSEQ multiplex PCR; TCRdb stores just in-frame clones and leaves some out. Among 99,000 or so clones listed, 80% to 90% were seen once. The clonotype was recovered from a man in his 60s with acute or convalescent COVID-19. The rearrangement uses TRBV6-5 and TRBJ2-1; D gene uncertain. The sequencing input was peripheral blood. CDR3 protein: CASSYKPVFTYNEQFF. The CDR3 coding sequence is TGTGCCAGCAGTTACAAACCGGTCTTTACCTACAATGAGCAGTTCTTC.